The present TCR beta chain was sequenced within a study of blood T cell repertoires in COVID-19. Study context: Whether acute or convalescent, the COVID-19 samples came from the United States, Italy and Spain.

V was pared by 3 bases and J by 5 bases, with 16 bases between. Per germline, CDR1 LNHDA and CDR2 SQIVND (reference sequence). CDR3 size: 15 residues. Assignments of participants to cohorts depended upon their own reported clinical history. Per the authors' pipeline: Estimated nucleated cell counts came from reference gene primer amplification. Profiled with immunoSEQ multiplex PCR; TCRdb holds only in-frame clones, not every one. That table furnishes V, J and clone size, whereas the DNA furnished D and trimming. The sample carries more than 200,000 clones, approximately 86% recorded once. Sample: PBMCs or T cells enriched from blood (not recorded which). This chain links TRBV19 with TRBJ1-2; D might be TRBD1 (6 bases). The clonotype was recovered from a woman aged 30 to 39 with acute COVID-19. The CDR3 here is CASSMRGRADYGYTF. The CDR3, as DNA: TGTGCCAGTAGTATGAGGGGGAGGGCCGATTATGGCTACACCTTC. Full variable domain (rest looked up from reference TRBV19 and TRBJ1-2): DGGITQSPKYLFRKEGQNVTLSCEQNLNHDAMYWYRQDPGQGLRLIYYSQIVNDFQKGDIAEGYSVSREKKESFPLTVTSAQKNPTAFYLCASSMRGRADYGYTFGSGTRLTVV.